This T cell receptor (beta chain) was captured by sequencing in a study of shared clonotypes between healthy human individuals. The data were produced by immunoSEQ multiplex PCR, yet TCRdb's version contains in-frame clones alone and is incomplete. This table holds 2 million to 2.5 million clones, nearly 97% found once. Sequenced input: naive CD4+ T cells sorted from blood. Subset defined: CD45RA+ positively selected. This receptor was taken from a man between 18 and 29 years old in good health.

CDR3 DNA: TGTGCCAGCAGCTACCTCGGAGGGATACTACTAGTTTCCAAGACAGATACGCAGTATTTT. Residues: CASSYLGGILLVSKTDTQYF. The chain links TRBV7-8 to TRBJ2-3, with D tentatively TRBD2 (6 bases). Looked up from germline, CDR1 is SGHVS and CDR2 is FQNEAQ. This CDR3 contains 20 residues. Between the trimmed V and J ends, which lost 4 bases and 3 bases, there was a span of 29 bases.